One sample yielded the 18 T cell receptor beta chains listed below, sequenced in a study of blood T cells in healthy people across ages. A second about 7 to 12 cycle PCR used barcoded and J-beta primers. TCRdb recomputed calls from the 5' RACE reads with MiXCR, one row per CDR3 protein. The table lists about 830,000 distinct CDR3 sequences, about 59% of them singletons. The sequenced material came from blood. These receptors originate from a man aged 25-45 years in good health.

The J gene is TRBJ2-7, the V gene TRBV7-9; D is possibly TRBD1 (5 bases). V was trimmed by 5 bases and J by 5 bases, leaving 16 bases between them. CDR3 length equals 14 residues. In germline, CDR1 is SEHNR, CDR2 FQNEAQ (reference sequence). The CDR3 sequence is CASSHSWTLDEQYF. The CDR3 DNA sequence: TGTGCCAGCAGCCATTCGTGGACACTCGACGAGCAGTACTTC.

The chain uses TRBV29-1 and TRBJ1-2, with D possibly matching TRBD1 (5 bases). Germline lookup yields CDR1 SQVTM and CDR2 ANQGSEA. With 4 bases removed from V and 3 bases from J, the gap between germline ends came to 12 bases. CDR3 length: 13 amino acids. The CDR3 spells CSVGTGDHYGYTF. DNA of the CDR3: TGCAGCGTTGGCACCGGGGACCACTATGGCTACACCTTC. The whole variable domain, remainder taken from reference TRBV29-1 and TRBJ1-2, is SAVISQKPSRDICQRGTSLTIQCQVDSQVTMMFWYRQQPGQSLTLIATANQGSEATYESGFVIDKFPISRPNLTFSTLTVSNMSPEDSSIYLCSVGTGDHYGYTFGSGTRLTVV.

In DNA form, the CDR3 reads TGTGCCATCAGCCCAGGCGAGGACTACAATGAGCAGTTCTTC. Its translation: CAISPGEDYNEQFF. This sequence joins TRBV10-3 and TRBJ2-1; no reliable D call. From germline, CDR1 is ENHRY and CDR2 SYGVKD. Trimming shortened V by 6 bases and J by 3 bases, and 12 bases separated the two germline ends. The CDR3 contains 14 residues.

This clonotype was seen more than once but under ten times. The V call is TRBV20-1, the J call TRBJ1-2; no clear D gene. The V gene's germline CDR1 is DFQATT and CDR2 SNEGSKA (reference sequence). The V gene lost 0 bases and the J gene lost 8 bases, with 1 base spanning the gap. This CDR3 contains 9 residues. The CDR3, as DNA: TGCAGTGCTAGAGAGGGCTACACCTTC. It translates to CSAREGYTF.

Only one count was recorded for this clonotype. The chain joins TRBV30 to TRBJ2-2; D is possibly TRBD2 (6 bases). Looked up from germline, CDR1 is GTSNPN and CDR2 is SVGIG (reference sequence). V lost 4 bases and J 4 bases, leaving 10 bases between the germline ends. CDR3 length: 13 residues. The CDR3 protein is CAWILEGTGELFF. CDR3 DNA: TGTGCCTGGATTCTGGAGGGCACCGGGGAGCTGTTTTTT.

The genes are TRBV10-3 and TRBJ1-1; D is perhaps TRBD1 (5 bases). CDR3 length equals 14 residues. In germline, CDR1 is ENHRY, CDR2 SYGVKD. Trimming removed 6 bases from V and 4 bases from J, with 15 bases in between. The CDR3 loop is CAIRGDGEVTEAFF. CDR3 nucleotide sequence: TGTGCCATCAGGGGGGACGGTGAGGTCACTGAAGCTTTCTTT.

The chain couples TRBV3-1 to TRBJ2-1; D possibly corresponds to TRBD2 (5 bases). Germline loops: CDR1 LGHDT, CDR2 YNNKEL (reference sequence). Trimming removed 4 bases at V and 13 bases at J, with 14 bases between. The CDR3 runs 12 residues. The CDR3 loop is CASSLTGETQFF. DNA for the CDR3: TGTGCCAGCAGCCTTACCGGGGAGACCCAGTTCTTC.

The chain combines TRBV5-1 with TRBJ2-1; 12 bases align to TRBD2. The CDR3 is made up of 15 amino acids. CDR1 and CDR2 (germline): SGHRS, YFSETQ. The trim removed 4 bases at V and 5 bases at J, leaving 4 bases unmatched. The CDR3 coding sequence is TGCGCCAGCAGCCGGACTAGCGGGGTTCACAATGAGCAGTTCTTC. It codes for CASSRTSGVHNEQFF. The entire variable domain, with the rest obtained from reference TRBV5-1 and TRBJ2-1, is as follows: KAGVTQTPRYLIKTRGQQVTLSCSPISGHRSVSWYQQTPGQGLQFLFEYFSETQRNKGNFPGRFSGRQFSNSRSEMNVSTLELGDSALYLCASSRTSGVHNEQFFGPGTRLTVL.

This clonotype has only one observation. The DNA of the CDR3 is TGTGCCAGCAGCCCCTCAGGCCACAATGAGCAGTTCTTC. The encoded protein is CASSPSGHNEQFF. J is TRBJ2-1 and V is TRBV11-2; no firm D call. The CDR3 has 13 amino acids. Germline V gene lookup returns CDR1 SGHAT and CDR2 FQNNGV. V was shortened by 5 bases and J by 5 bases, with 10 bases between the two germline ends.

This clonotype was found once. This chain uses TRBV18 with TRBJ1-2; the D gene is possibly TRBD1 (6 bases). This CDR3 has 14 residues. V was trimmed by 6 bases and J by 4 bases, leaving 15 bases between them. Germline V gene sequence: CDR1 KGHSH, CDR2 LQKENI. The CDR3 DNA sequence: TGTGCCAGCTCGACCGGGGACACTATCTATGGCTACACCTTC. This gives the protein CASSTGDTIYGYTF.

This sequence joins TRBV4-1 and TRBJ2-7; 12 nucleotides match TRBD2. J lost 7 bases, V lost 0 bases, and 7 bases had no gene match. The length of the CDR3 is 16 residues. The germline V gene encodes CDR1 MGHRA and CDR2 YSYEKL. This chain's CDR3 is CASSQELAGGFDEQYF. The CDR3 DNA follows: TGCGCCAGCAGCCAAGAACTAGCGGGGGGCTTTGATGAGCAGTACTTC.

This chain links TRBV7-2 with TRBJ2-2; 9 bases match TRBD1. Germline V CDR1 and CDR2: SGHTA, FQGNSA. CDR3 size: 14 residues. Trimming at V came to 7 bases and at J to 7 bases, leaving 7 bases not matched to a gene. This CDR3 reads CASTGTGRVGELFF. CDR3 bases: TGTGCCAGCACCGGGACAGGGCGGGTCGGGGAGCTGTTTTTT. Full variable domain (rest looked up from reference TRBV7-2 and TRBJ2-2): GAGVSQSPSNKVTEKGKDVELRCDPISGHTALYWYRQSLGQGLEFLIYFQGNSAPDKSGLPSDRFSAERTGGSVSTLTIQRTQQEDSAVYLCASTGTGRVGELFFGEGSRLTVL.

V and J are TRBV7-3 and TRBJ2-1, with 12 bases matching TRBD2. This CDR3 is 15 amino acids long. Looked up from germline, CDR1 is SGHTA and CDR2 is FQGTGA. V shed 1 base, J shed 9 bases, and the junction held 4 bases outside the gene matches. CDR3: CASSLSLAGGSEQFF. CDR3 coding DNA: TGTGCCAGCAGCTTAAGTCTAGCGGGGGGGTCTGAGCAGTTCTTC.

This clonotype has only one observation. The CDR3 region has the DNA TGCAGTGCTAGCGGTCTCTCCTACGAGCAGTACTTC. Protein sequence: CSASGLSYEQYF. This chain links TRBV20-1 with TRBJ2-7; D remains ambiguous. The CDR3 extends over 12 amino acids. The V end lost 3 bases, the J end lost 0 bases, and 6 bases lay between the germline ends. Germline-derived CDR1 and CDR2 are DFQATT and SNEGSKA (reference sequence).

This clonotype was seen a handful of times. This clone may be a read error of a much larger clone one base away. The chain has TRBV20-1 and TRBJ1-4; 7 nucleotides match TRBD1. The V gene end was trimmed by 0 bases and the J gene end by 10 bases; junction bases not matched to a gene: 11. Per germline, CDR1 DFQATT and CDR2 SNEGSKA (reference sequence). The CDR3 loop spans 15 amino acids. The CDR3 protein is CSARDDRALSGKLFF. CDR3 bases: TGCAGTGCTAGAGATGACAGGGCCCTGAGCGGAAAACTGTTTTTT.

The CDR3 DNA follows: TGTGCCACCAGCCCGACAGGGGGCCGGTTTCAGCCCCAGCATTTT. This codes for CATSPTGGRFQPQHF. The rearrangement uses TRBV15 and TRBJ1-5; 10 bases align to TRBD1. This CDR3 region has 15 residues. Germline trimming cut 5 bases from V and 6 bases from J; bases unmatched to any gene: 7. Germline V CDR1 and CDR2: LNHNV, YYDKDF (reference sequence). Combining the CDR3 with reference TRBV15 and TRBJ1-5 gives the whole variable domain DAMVIQNPRYQVTQFGKPVTLSCSQTLNHNVMYWYQQKSSQAPKLLFHYYDKDFNNEADTPDNFQSRRPNTSFCFLDIRSPGLGDTAMYLCATSPTGGRFQPQHFGDGTRLSIL.

Only a few counts were recorded for this clonotype. The J gene is TRBJ1-5, the V gene TRBV30, with D possibly TRBD1 on 6 matching bases. The CDR3 consists of 13 residues. V was shortened by 7 bases and J by 5 bases, with 15 bases between the two germline ends. Germline lookup yields CDR1 GTSNPN and CDR2 SVGIG (reference sequence). The CDR3 region is CAYRDNEYQPQHF. The DNA for the CDR3 is TGTGCCTATCGGGACAATGAATATCAGCCCCAGCATTTT.

This chain connects TRBV29-1 to TRBJ2-4, with D perhaps matching TRBD2 (6 bases). The end of the DNA aligns better with TRBJ2-7, so the J call may be wrong. The CDR3 sequence is 14 residues long. Germline V CDR1 and CDR2: SQVTM, ANQGSEA. CDR3 protein: CSVRHGGKAYEQYF. The DNA for the CDR3 is TGCAGCGTCCGACACGGGGGTAAGGCCTACGAGCAGTACTTC.